This T cell receptor (beta chain) derives from a study of T cells in Graves' hyperthyroidism and ophthalmopathy. Study summary: Before treatment of any kind, peripheral blood was taken at initial diagnosis. Notes on the study in general: Peripheral blood also featured most of the thyroid clonotypes expanded above 0.001.

The CDR3 is 14 residues long. The trim removed 8 bases at V and 3 bases at J, leaving 8 bases unmatched. Per the germline V gene, CDR1 is KGHSH and CDR2 is LQKENI. From RNA transcripts, TCR beta CDR3 regions were amplified. Primed by the HTBI set, a first-round RT-PCR was run on the TCR CDR3. TCRdb processed the multiplex PCR reads anew with MiXCR; each CDR3 protein has one entry. The data contain approximately 620,000 distinct CDR3 sequences, about a sixth of them singletons. In this sample, this clonotype turned up many times. Its antigen is currently unknown. The sequencing sample was made of blood. V and J are TRBV18 and TRBJ2-3; 7 bases are shared with TRBD2. The sequence came from a woman aged 40 to 50 with Graves' ophthalmopathy. The CDR3: CASSPRAGTDTQYF. CDR3 sequence (DNA): TGTGCCAGCAGCCCACGAGCGGGGACAGATACGCAGTATTTT.